This record concerns one T cell receptor beta chain sequence. The data stem from a study of blood T cell repertoires in COVID-19. As handled by the study authors: Reference gene primer amplification yielded estimated nucleated cell counts. The repertoire was sequenced with immunoSEQ multiplex PCR; TCRdb's copy has only in-frame clones and lacks some. Clone size and the V and J calls come from that table; the DNA yielded D and trimming. The data hold 240,000 or so clones, with roughly 80% observed a single time. The V gene end was trimmed by 6 bases and the J gene end by 7 bases; junction bases not matched to a gene: 13. This CDR3 region has 17 residues. CDR1 and CDR2 (germline): ENHRY, SYGVKD.

This clonotype was sampled from a woman older than 75 with COVID-19, enrolled during active disease. Input material: peripheral blood. The gene calls are TRBV10-3 and TRBJ1-6; 9 bases fit TRBD1. The CDR3 region is CAIRNRGTGTKNSPLHF. The CDR3 DNA follows: TGTGCCATCAGGAATAGGGGGACAGGGACTAAGAATTCACCCCTCCACTTT.